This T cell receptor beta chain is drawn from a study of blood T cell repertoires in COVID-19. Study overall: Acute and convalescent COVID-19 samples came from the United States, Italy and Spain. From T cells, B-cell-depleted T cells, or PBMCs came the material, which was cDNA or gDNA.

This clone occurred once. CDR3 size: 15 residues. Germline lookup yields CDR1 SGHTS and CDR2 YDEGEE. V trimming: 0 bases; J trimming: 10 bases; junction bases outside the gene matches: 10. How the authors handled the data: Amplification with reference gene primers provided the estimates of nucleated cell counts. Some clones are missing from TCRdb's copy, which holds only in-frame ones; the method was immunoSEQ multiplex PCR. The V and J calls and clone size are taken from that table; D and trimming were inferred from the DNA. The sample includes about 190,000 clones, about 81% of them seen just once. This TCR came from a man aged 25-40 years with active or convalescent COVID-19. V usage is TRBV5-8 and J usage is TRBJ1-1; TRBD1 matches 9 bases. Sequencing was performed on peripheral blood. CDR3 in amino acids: CASSLEWGETGGAFF. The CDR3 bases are TGTGCCAGCAGCTTGGAGTGGGGGGAGACAGGGGGAGCTTTCTTT.